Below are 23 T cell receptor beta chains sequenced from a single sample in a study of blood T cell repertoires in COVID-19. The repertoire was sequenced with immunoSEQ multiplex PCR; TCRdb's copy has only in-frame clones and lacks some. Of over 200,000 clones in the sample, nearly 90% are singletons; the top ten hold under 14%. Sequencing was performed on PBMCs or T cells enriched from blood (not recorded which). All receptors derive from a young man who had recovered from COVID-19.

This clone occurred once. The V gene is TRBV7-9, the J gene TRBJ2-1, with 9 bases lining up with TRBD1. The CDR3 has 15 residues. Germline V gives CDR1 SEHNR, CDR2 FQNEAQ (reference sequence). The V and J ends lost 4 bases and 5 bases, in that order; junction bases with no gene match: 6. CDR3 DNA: TGTGCCAGCAGCTCAGGGACAGGGAGGCACAATGAGCAGTTCTTC. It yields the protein CASSSGTGRHNEQFF.

The CDR3 loop reads CASNDQGNYGYTF. Written as DNA, the CDR3 is TGTGCCAGTAATGACCAGGGGAACTATGGCTACACCTTC. The genes are TRBV19 and TRBJ1-2, with a possible D match to TRBD1 (6 bases). The CDR3 has 13 amino acids. V gave up 7 bases and J gave up 2 bases, with 11 bases separating them. Looked up from germline, CDR1 is LNHDA and CDR2 is SQIVND (reference sequence).

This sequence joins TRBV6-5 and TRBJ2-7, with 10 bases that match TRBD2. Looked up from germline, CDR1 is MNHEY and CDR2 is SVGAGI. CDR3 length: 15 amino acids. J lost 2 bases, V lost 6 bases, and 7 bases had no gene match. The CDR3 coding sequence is TGTGCCAGCAGACCGGGACTAGCGTTCGCCTACGAGCAGTACTTC. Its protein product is CASRPGLAFAYEQYF.

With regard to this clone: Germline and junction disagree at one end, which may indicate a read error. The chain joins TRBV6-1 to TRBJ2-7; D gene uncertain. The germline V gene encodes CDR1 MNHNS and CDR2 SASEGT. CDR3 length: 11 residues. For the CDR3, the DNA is TGTGCCTGCAGGTCAGGCTACGAGCAGTACTTC. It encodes CACRSGYEQYF.

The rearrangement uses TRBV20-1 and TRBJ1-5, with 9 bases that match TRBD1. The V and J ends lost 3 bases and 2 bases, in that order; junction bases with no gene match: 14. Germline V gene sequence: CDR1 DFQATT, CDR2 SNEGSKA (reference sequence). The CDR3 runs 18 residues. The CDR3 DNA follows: TGCAGTGCTAGTAAGGACAGGGGTCGAAGGGGGGGCAATCAGCCCCAGCATTTT. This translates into CSASKDRGRRGGNQPQHF.

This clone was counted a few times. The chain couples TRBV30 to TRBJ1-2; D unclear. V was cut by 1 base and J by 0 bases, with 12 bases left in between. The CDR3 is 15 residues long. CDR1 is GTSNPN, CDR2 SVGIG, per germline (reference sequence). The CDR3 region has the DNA TGTGCCTGGAGTGCAAACAGAAATACTAACTATGGCTACACCTTC. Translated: CAWSANRNTNYGYTF.

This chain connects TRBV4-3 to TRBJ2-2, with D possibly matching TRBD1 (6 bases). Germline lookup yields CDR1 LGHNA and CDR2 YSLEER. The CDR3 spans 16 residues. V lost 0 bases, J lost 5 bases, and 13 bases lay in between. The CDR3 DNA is TGCGCCAGCAGCCAAGATTTTGGGGGCTGGACCGGGGAGCTGTTTTTT. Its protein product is CASSQDFGGWTGELFF.

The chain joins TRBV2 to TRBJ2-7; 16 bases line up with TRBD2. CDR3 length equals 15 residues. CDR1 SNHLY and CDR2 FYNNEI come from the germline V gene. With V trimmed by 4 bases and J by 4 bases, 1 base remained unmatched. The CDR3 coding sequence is TGTGCCAGCAGTGGGGGACTAGCGGGAGGGTACGAGCAGTACTTC. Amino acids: CASSGGLAGGYEQYF.

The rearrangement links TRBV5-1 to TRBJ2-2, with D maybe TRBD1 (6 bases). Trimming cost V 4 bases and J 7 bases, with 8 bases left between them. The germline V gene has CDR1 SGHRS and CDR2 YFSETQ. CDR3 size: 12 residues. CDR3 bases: TGCGCCAGCAGCGTGGACAGCGGGGAGCTGTTTTTT. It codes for CASSVDSGELFF.

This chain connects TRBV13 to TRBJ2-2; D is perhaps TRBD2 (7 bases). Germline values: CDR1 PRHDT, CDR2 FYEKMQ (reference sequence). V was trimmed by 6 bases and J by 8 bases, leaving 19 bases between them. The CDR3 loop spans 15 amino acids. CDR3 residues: CASRKGGAVMGELFF. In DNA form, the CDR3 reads TGTGCCAGCAGAAAGGGGGGGGCCGTGATGGGGGAGCTGTTTTTT.

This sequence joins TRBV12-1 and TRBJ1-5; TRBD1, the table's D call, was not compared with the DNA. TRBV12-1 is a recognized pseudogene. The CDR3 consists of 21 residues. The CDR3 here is CASSRSGTGGFSNVSNQPQHF. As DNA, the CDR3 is TGTGCCAGCAGCCGATCCGGGACAGGGGGCTTTTCCAACGTTAGCAATCAGCCCCAGCATTTT.

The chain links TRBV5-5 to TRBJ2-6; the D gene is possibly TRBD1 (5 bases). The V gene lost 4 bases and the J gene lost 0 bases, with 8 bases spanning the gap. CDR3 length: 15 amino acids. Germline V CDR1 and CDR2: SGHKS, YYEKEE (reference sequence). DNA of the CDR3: TGTGCCAGCAGCAAAGGGGACTCTGGGGCCAACGTCCTGACTTTC. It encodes CASSKGDSGANVLTF.

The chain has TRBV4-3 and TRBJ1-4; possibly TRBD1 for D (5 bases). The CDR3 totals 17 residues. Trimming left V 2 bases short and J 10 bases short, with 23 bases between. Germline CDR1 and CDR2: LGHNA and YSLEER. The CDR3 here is CASSQLRDFGSARKLFF. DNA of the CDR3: TGCGCCAGCAGCCAACTACGGGACTTTGGTAGTGCCCGAAAACTGTTTTTT.

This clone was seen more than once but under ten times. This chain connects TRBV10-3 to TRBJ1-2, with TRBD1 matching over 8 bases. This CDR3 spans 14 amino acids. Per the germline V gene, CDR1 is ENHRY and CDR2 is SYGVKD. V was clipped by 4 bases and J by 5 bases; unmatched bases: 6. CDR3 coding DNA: TGTGCCATCAGTGCCGGGACAGGCGGATATGGCTACACCTTC. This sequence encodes CAISAGTGGYGYTF.

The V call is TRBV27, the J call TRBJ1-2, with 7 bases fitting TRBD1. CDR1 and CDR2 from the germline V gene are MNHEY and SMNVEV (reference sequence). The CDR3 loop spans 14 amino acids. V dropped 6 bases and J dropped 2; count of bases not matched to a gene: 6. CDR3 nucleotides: TGTGCCAGCAGATCAAAACAGGGGAACTATGGCTACACCTTC. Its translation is CASRSKQGNYGYTF.

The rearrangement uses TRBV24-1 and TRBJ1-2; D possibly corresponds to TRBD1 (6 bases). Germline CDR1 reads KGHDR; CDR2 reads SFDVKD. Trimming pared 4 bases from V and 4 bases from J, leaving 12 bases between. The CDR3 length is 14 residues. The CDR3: CATSDPGQSYGYTF. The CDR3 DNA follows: TGTGCCACCAGTGACCCGGGACAAAGCTATGGCTACACCTTC.

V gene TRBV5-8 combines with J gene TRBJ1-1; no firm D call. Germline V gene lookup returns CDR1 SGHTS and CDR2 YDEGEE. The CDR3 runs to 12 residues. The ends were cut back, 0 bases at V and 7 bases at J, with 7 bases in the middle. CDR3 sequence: CASSLDTFEAFF. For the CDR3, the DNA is TGTGCCAGCAGCTTGGACACCTTTGAAGCTTTCTTT.

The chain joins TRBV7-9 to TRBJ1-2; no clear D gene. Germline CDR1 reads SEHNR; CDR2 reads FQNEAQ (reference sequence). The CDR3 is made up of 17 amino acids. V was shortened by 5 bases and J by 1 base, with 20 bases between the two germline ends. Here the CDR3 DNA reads TGTGCCAGCAGCCGTGGTCGGCGAATCGACTTTAACTATGGCTACACCTTC. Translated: CASSRGRRIDFNYGYTF.

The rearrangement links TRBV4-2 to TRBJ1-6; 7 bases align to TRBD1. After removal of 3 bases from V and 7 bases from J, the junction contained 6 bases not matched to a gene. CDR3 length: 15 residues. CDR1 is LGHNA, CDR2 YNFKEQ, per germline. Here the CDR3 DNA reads TGTGCCAGCAGCCACCCCGACAGGGAAAATTCACCCCTCCACTTT. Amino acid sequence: CASSHPDRENSPLHF.

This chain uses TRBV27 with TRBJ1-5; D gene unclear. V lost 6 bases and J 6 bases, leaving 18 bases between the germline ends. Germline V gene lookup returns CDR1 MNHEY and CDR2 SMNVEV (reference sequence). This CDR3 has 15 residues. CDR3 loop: CASSPTRGSGQPQHF. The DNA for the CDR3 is TGTGCCAGCAGCCCTACCCGGGGATCGGGTCAGCCCCAGCATTTT.

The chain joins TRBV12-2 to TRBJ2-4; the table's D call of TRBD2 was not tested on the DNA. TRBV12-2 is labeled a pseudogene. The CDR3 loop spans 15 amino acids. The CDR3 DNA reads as TGTGCAAGTCGCGCGGGGTTTAGGGCCAAAAACATTCAGTACTTC. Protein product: CASRAGFRAKNIQYF.

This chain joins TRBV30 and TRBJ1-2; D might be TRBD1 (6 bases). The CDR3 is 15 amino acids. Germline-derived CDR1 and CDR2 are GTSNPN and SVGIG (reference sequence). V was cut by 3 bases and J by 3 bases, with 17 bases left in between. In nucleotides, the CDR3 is TGTGCCTGGAGCCAGGGGATCCTTTTAGACTATGGCTACACCTTC. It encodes CAWSQGILLDYGYTF.

This CDR3 reads CASSIGGRGQPQHF. CDR3 nucleotide sequence: TGTGCCAGTAGTATAGGGGGGCGCGGACAGCCCCAGCATTTT. This rearrangement joins TRBV19 to TRBJ1-5; possibly TRBD1 for D (6 bases). V was pared by 1 base and J by 7 bases, with 11 bases between. Per the germline V gene, CDR1 is LNHDA and CDR2 is SQIVND (reference sequence). The CDR3 spans 14 residues.